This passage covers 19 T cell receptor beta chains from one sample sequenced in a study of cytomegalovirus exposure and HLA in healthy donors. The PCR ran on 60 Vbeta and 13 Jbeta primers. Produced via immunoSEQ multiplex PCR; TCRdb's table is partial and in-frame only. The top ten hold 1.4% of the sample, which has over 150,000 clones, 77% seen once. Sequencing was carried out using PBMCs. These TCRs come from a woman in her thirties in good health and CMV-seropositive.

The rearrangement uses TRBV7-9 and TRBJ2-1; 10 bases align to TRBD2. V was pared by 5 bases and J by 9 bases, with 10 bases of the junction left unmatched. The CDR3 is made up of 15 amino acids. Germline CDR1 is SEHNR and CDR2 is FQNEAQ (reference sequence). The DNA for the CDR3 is TGTGCCAGCAGCCCGAAGCGGGAGGGCCCCACTGAGCAGTTCTTC. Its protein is CASSPKREGPTEQFF.

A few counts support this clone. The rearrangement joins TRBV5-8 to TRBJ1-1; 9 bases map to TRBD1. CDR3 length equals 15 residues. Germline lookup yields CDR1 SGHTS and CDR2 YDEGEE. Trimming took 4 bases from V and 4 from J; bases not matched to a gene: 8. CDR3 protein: CASSKGTGTGTEAFF. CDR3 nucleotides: TGTGCCAGCAGCAAAGGGACAGGGACGGGCACTGAAGCTTTCTTT.

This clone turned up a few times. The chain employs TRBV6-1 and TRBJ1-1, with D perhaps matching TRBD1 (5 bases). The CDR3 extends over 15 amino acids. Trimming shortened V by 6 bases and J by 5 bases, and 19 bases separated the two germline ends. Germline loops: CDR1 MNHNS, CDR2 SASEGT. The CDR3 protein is CASSTLGPGWTEAFF. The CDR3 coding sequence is TGTGCCAGCAGCACCCTAGGCCCAGGGTGGACTGAAGCTTTCTTT.

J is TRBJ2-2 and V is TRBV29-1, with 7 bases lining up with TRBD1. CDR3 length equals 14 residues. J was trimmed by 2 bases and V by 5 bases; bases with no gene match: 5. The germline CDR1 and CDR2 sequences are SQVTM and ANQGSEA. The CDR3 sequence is CSVRQGPNTGELFF. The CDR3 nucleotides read TGCAGCGTTAGACAGGGCCCAAACACCGGGGAGCTGTTTTTT.

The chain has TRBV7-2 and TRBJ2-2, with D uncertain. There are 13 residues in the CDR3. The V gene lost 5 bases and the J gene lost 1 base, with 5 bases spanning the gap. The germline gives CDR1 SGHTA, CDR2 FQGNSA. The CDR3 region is CASSPQNTGELFF. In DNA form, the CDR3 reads TGTGCCAGCAGCCCACAGAACACCGGGGAGCTGTTTTTT.

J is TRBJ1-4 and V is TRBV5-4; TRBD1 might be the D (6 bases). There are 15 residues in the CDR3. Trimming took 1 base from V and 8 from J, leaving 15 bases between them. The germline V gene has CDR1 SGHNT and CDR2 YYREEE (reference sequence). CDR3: CASSLRSAGEEKLFF. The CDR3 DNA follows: TGTGCCAGCAGCTTGCGGTCGGCAGGGGAAGAAAAACTGTTTTTT. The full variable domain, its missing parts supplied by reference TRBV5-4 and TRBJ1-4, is ETGVTQSPTHLIKTRGQQVTLRCSSQSGHNTVSWYQQALGQGPQFIFQYYREEENGRGNFPPRFSGLQFPNYSSELNVNALELDDSALYLCASSLRSAGEEKLFFGSGTQLSVL.

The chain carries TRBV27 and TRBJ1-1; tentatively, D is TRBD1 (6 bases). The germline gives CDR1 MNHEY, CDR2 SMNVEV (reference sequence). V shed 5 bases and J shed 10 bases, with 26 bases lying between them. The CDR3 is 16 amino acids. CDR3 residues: CASSPRPSYRAGRAFF. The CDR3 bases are TGTGCCAGCAGTCCACGTCCCTCTTACAGGGCAGGCAGAGCTTTCTTT.

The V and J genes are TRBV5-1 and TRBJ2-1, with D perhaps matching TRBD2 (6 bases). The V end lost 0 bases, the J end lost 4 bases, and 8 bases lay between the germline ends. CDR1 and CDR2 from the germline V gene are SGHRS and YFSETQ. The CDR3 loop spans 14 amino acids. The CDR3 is CASSLGDLYNEQFF. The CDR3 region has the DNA TGCGCCAGCAGCTTGGGGGACTTATACAATGAGCAGTTCTTC.

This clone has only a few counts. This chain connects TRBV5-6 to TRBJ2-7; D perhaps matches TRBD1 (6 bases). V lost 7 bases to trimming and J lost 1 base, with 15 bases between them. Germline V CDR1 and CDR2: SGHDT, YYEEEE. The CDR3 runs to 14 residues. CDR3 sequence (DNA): TGTGCCAGCGGATCACTACAGGGTTCCTACGAGCAGTACTTC. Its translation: CASGSLQGSYEQYF.

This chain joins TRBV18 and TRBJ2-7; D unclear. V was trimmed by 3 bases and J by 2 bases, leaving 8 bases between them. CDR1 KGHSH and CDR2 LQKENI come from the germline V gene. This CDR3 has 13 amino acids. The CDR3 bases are TGTGCCAGCTCACCCACAGATACCTACGAGCAGTACTTC. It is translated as CASSPTDTYEQYF.

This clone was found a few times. The DNA for the CDR3 is TGCAGCGCCTTCACGGGCAATCAGCCCCAGCATTTT. It encodes CSAFTGNQPQHF. The chain joins TRBV29-1 to TRBJ1-5; no definite D call. This CDR3 is 12 amino acids long. The ends were cut back, 7 bases at V and 2 bases at J, with 9 bases in the middle. The V gene's germline CDR1 is SQVTM and CDR2 ANQGSEA.

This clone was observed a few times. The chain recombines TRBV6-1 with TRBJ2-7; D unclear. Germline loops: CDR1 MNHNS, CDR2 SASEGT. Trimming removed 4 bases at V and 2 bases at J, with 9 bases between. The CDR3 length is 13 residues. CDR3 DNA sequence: TGTGCCAGCAGTGGCGGCGGAACCTACGAGCAGTACTTC. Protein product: CASSGGGTYEQYF.

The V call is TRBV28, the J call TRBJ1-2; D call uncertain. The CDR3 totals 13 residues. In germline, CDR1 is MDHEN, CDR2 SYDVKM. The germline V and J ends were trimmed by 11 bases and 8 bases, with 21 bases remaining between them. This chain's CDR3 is CAGGRPDGLGYTF. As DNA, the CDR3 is TGTGCCGGAGGGCGGCCCGACGGTCTAGGCTACACCTTC.

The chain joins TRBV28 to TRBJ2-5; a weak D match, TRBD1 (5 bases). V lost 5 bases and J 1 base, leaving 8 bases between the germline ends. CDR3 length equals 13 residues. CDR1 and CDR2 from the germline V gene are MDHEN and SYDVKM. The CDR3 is CASSQTAQETQYF. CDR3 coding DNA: TGTGCCAGCAGTCAGACAGCCCAAGAGACCCAGTACTTC.

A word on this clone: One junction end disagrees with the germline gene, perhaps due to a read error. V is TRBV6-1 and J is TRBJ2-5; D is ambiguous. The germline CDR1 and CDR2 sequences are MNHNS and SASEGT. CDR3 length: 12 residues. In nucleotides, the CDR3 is TGTGCCAGCAGTGAAGCTTCACCTCGGAGCGACTTC. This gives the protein CASSEASPRSDF.

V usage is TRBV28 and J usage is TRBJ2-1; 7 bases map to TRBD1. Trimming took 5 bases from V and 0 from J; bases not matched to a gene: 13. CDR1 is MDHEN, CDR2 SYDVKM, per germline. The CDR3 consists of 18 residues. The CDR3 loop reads CASSPPRDSWSSYNEQFF. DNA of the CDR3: TGTGCCAGCAGTCCACCTCGGGACAGTTGGAGCTCCTACAATGAGCAGTTCTTC.

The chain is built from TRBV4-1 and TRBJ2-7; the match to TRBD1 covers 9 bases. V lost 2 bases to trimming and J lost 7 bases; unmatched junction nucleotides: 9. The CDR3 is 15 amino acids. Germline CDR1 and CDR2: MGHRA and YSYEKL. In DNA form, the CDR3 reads TGCGCCAGCAGCCAATACCGGGACAGGGTGAGTGAGCAGTACTTC. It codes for CASSQYRDRVSEQYF.

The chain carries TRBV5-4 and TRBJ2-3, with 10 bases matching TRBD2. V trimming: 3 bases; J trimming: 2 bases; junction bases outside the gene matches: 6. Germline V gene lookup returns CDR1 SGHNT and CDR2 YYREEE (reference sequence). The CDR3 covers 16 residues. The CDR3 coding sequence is TGTGCCAGCAGCTCCGGACTAGCGGAGAACACAGATACGCAGTATTTT. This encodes CASSSGLAENTDTQYF.

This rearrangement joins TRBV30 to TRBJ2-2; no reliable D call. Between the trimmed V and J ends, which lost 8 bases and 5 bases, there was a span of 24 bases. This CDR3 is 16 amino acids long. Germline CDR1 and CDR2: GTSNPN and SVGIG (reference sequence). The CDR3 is CAGKKIGAERTGELFF. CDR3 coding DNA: TGTGCCGGGAAAAAGATCGGAGCCGAGAGGACCGGGGAGCTGTTTTTT.